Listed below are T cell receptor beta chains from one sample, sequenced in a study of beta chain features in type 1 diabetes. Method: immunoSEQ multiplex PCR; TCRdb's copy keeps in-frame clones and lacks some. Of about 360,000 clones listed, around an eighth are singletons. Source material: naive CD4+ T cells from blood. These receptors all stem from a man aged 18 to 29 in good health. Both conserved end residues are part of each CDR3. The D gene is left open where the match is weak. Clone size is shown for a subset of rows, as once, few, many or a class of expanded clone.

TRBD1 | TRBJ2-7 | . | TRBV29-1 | TGCAGCGTTCGGGCCGGGGACAGGGGAGCGGATTACGAGCAGTACTTC | CSVRAGDRGADYEQYF
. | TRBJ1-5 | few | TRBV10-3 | TGTGCCATCAGTGAAGGGGGGGGGCCCGATCAGCCCCAGCATTTT | CAISEGGGPDQPQHF
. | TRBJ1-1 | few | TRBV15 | TGTGCCACCATCATTGGAACAGGACGGGACACTGAAGCTTTCTTT | CATIIGTGRDTEAFF
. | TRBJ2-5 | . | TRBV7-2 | TGTGCCAGCAGCTTACAGGGTTCGGGAGAGACCCAGTACTTC | CASSLQGSGETQYF
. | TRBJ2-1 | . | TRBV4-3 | TGCGCCAGCAGCCAAGACAGGGGTTCCTACAATGAGCAGTTCTTC | CASSQDRGSYNEQFF
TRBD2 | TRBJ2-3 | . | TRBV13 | TGTGCCAGCAGCGGCGGGGGGGGACACTTCACAGATACGCAGTATTTT | CASSGGGGHFTDTQYF
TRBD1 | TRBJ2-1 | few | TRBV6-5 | TGTGCCAGCGTAAGGGACAGGGGGAATGAGCAGTTCTTC | CASVRDRGNEQFF
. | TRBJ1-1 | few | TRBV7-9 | TGTGCCAGCAGCATTCAGGAGAACACTGAAGCTTTCTTT | CASSIQENTEAFF
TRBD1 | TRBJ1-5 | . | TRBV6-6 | TGTGCCAGCAGAAGGACAGGGGGCAGCAATCAGCCCCAGCATTTT | CASRRTGGSNQPQHF
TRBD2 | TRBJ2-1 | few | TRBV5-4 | TGTGCCAGCAGCTCGGGACTAGCGGGGCGCTTCTCCTACAATGAGCAGTTCTTC | CASSSGLAGRFSYNEQFF
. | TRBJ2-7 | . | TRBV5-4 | TGTGCCAGCAGCCCTTCGGCGGAGCGGAGCTCCTACGAGCAGTACTTC | CASSPSAERSSYEQYF
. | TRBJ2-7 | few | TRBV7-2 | TGTGCCAGCAGCCTATCGAGTAGTACCACCTACGAGCAGTACTTC | CASSLSSSTTYEQYF
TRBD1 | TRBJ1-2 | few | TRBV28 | TGTGCCATCCAAACCTACACAGGGGGCTATGGCTACACCTTC | CAIQTYTGGYGYTF
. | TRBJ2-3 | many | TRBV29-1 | TGCAGCGCCTGCGCGACAGTTGTGGATACGCAGTATTTT | CSACATVVDTQYF
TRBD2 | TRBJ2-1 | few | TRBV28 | TGTGCCAGCAGCTCGACGCTAGCGGAGCCCCCCTACAATGAGCAGTTCTTC | CASSSTLAEPPYNEQFF
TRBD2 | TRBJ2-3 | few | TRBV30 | TGTGCCTGGAGTGTACGGGGACTAGCTGGAGATACGCAGTATTTT | CAWSVRGLAGDTQYF
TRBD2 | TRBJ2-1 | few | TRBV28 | TGTGCCAGCGGCGGGAGCTCCTACAATGAGCAGTTCTTC | CASGGSSYNEQFF
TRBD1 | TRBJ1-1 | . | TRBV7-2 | TGTGCCAGCAGCAAGGACAGGGTTTTCACTGAAGCTTTCTTT | CASSKDRVFTEAFF
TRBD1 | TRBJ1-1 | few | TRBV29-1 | TGCAGCGACCTACAGGGGGAGAACACTGAAGCTTTCTTT | CSDLQGENTEAFF
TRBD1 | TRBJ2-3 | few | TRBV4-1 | TGCGCCAGCAGTCGGACAGGAGCTAGCACAGATACGCAGTATTTT | CASSRTGASTDTQYF
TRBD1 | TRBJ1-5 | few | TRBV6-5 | TGTGCCAGCAGCTCAACCGGGACAGGGATACGGCCCCAGCATTTT | CASSSTGTGIRPQHF
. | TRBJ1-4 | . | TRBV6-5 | TGTGCCAGCAGCCGGGGGAGGCCTAATGAAAAACTGTTTTTT | CASSRGRPNEKLFF
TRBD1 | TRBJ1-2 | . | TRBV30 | TGTGCCTGGACCCCGGACAGGGCGGACTATGGCTACACCTTC | CAWTPDRADYGYTF
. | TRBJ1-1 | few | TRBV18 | TGTGCCAGCTCACGAGAAAACACTGAAGCTTTCTTT | CASSRENTEAFF
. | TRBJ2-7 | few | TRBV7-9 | TGTGCCAGCAGCGAAGGCAGGCTAACCTACGAGCAGTACTTC | CASSEGRLTYEQYF
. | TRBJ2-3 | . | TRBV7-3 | TGTGCCAGCAGCCCCGAACGAGAGGGGGTTACGCAGTATTTT | CASSPEREGVTQYF
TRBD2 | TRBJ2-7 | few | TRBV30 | TGTGCCTGGAGTGTTCGGGGGGGGCAGACTTTC | CAWSVRGGQTF
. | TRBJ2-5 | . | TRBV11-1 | TGTGCCAGCAGCTCCCCCCCAGGCCTCGTCCAGTACTTC | CASSSPPGLVQYF
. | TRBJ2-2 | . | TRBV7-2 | TGTGCCAGCAGCTTAGCATGGGGGCTTGGCACCGGGGAGCTGTTTTTT | CASSLAWGLGTGELFF
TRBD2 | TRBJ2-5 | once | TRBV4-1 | TGCGCCAGCAGCCGACAGACTAGCATCCAAGAGACCCAGTACTTC | CASSRQTSIQETQYF
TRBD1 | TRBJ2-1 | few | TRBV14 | TGTGCCAGCAGCCAGAGGACAGGGGGCTATGAGCAGTTCTTC | CASSQRTGGYEQFF
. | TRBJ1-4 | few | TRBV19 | TGTGCCAGTCAAGGGGCTGCAACTAATGAAAAACTGTTTTTT | CASQGAATNEKLFF
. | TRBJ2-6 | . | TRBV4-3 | TGCGCCAGCAGCCACGGGGGCAGGGGGATCTCTGGGGCCAACGTCCTGACTTTC | CASSHGGRGISGANVLTF
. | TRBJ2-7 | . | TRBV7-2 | TGTGCCAGCAGCTCGGGGGACGTCTACGAGCAGTACTTC | CASSSGDVYEQYF
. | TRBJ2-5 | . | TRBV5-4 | TGTGCCAGCAGCTTTCGTGGAGGCGAATTTCGCCAAGAGACCCAGTACTTC | CASSFRGGEFRQETQYF
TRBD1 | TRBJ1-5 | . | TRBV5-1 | TGCGCCAGCAGCTTGGGGTCTGGGGCAGGGGGGAATCAGCCCCAGCATTTT | CASSLGSGAGGNQPQHF
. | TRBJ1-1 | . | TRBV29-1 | TGCAGCGTTGATTTTAACATGAACACTGAAGCTTTCTTT | CSVDFNMNTEAFF
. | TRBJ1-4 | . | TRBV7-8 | TGTGCCAGCAGCCCAAACAGGAGGGTCGGTGAAAAACTGTTTTTT | CASSPNRRVGEKLFF
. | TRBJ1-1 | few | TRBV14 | TGTGCCAGCAGCTCGACATCATTCACTGAAGCTTTCTTT | CASSSTSFTEAFF
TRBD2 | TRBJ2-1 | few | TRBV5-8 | TGTGCCAGCAGCCTTAGCGGGTTTTCCTACAATGAGCAGTTCTTC | CASSLSGFSYNEQFF